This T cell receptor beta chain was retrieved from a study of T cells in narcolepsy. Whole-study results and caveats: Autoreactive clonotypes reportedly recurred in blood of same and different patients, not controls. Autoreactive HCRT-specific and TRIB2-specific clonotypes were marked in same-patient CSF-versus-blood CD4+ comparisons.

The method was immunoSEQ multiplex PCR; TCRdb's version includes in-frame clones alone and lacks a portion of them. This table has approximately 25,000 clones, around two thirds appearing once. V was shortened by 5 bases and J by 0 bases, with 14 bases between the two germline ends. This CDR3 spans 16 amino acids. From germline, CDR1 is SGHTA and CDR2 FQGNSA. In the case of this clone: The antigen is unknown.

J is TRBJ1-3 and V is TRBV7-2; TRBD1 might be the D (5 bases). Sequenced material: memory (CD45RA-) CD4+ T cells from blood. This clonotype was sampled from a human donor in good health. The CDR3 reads CASSAWEGASGNTIYF. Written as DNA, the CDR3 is TGTGCCAGCAGCGCATGGGAAGGGGCCTCTGGAAACACCATATATTTT.